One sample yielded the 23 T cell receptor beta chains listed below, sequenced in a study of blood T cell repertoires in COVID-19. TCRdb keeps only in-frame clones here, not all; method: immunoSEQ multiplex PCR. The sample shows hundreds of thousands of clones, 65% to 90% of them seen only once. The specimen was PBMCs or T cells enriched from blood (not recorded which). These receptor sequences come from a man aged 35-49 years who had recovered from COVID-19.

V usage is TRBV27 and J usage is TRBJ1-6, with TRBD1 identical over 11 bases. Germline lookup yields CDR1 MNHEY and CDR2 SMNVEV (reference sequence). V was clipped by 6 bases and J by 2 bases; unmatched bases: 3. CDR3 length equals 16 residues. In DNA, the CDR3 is TGTGCCAGCAGCTGGGACAGGGGGGCCTATAATTCACCCCTCCACTTT. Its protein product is CASSWDRGAYNSPLHF.

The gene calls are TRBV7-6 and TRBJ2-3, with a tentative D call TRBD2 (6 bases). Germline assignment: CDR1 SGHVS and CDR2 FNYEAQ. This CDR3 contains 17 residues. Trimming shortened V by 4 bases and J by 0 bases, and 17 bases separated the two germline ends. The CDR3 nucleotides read TGTGCCAGCAGCTCCCCCTCACATAGCGGTAGCACAGATACGCAGTATTTT. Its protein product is CASSSPSHSGSTDTQYF.

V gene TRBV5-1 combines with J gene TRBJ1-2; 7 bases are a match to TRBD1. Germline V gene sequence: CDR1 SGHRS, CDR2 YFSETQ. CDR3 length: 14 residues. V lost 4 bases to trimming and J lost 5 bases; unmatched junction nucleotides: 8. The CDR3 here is CASSPTTGRYGYTF. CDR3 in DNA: TGCGCCAGCAGCCCAACGACAGGGAGGTATGGCTACACCTTC.

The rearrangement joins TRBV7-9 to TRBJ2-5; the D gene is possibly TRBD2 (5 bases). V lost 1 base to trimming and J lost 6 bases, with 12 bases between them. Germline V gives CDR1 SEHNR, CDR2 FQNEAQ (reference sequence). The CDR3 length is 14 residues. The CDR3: CASSLEASLQTQYF. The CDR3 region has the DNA TGTGCCAGCAGCTTAGAGGCTAGCTTGCAGACCCAGTACTTC.

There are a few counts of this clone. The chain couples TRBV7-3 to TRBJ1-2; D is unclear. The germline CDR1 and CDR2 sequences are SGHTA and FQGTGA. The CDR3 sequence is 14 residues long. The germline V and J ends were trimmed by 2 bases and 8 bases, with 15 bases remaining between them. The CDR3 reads CASSLGGSGGGYTF. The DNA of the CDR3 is TGTGCCAGCAGCTTAGGAGGGTCTGGTGGAGGCTACACCTTC. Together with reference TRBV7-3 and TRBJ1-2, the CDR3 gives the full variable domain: GAGVSQTPSNKVTEKGKYVELRCDPISGHTALYWYRQSLGQGPEFLIYFQGTGAADDSGLPNDRFFAVRPEGSVSTLKIQRTERGDSAVYLCASSLGGSGGGYTFGSGTRLTVV.

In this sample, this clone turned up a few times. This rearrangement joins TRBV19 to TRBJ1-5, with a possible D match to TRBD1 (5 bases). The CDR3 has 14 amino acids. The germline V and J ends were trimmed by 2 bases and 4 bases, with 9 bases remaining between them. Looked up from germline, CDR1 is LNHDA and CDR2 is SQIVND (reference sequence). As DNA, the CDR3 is TGTGCCAGTAGTATATGGGGCGATAATCAGCCCCAGCATTTT. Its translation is CASSIWGDNQPQHF. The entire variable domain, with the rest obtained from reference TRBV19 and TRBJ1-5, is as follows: DGGITQSPKYLFRKEGQNVTLSCEQNLNHDAMYWYRQDPGQGLRLIYYSQIVNDFQKGDIAEGYSVSREKKESFPLTVTSAQKNPTAFYLCASSIWGDNQPQHFGDGTRLSIL.

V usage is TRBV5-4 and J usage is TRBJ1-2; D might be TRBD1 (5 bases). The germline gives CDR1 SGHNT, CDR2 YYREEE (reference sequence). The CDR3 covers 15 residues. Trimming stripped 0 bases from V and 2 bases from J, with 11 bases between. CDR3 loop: CASSLVRGTNYGYTF. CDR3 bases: TGTGCCAGCAGCTTGGTTCGGGGGACCAACTATGGCTACACCTTC. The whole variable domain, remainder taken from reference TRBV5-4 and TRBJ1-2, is ETGVTQSPTHLIKTRGQQVTLRCSSQSGHNTVSWYQQALGQGPQFIFQYYREEENGRGNFPPRFSGLQFPNYSSELNVNALELDDSALYLCASSLVRGTNYGYTFGSGTRLTVV.

The CDR3 coding sequence is TGTGCCACAGGAAGACCTAACTATGGCTACACCTTC. Residues: CATGRPNYGYTF. The genes are TRBV19 and TRBJ1-2; D call uncertain. The V end was cut by 10 bases, the J end by 0 bases, with 9 bases between. From germline, CDR1 is LNHDA and CDR2 SQIVND (reference sequence). The CDR3 extends over 12 amino acids.

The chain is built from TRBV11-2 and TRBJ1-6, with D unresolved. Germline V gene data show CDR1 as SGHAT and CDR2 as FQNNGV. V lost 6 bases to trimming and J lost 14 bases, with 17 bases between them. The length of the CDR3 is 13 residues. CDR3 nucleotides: TGTGCCAGCAGAGCCGGCCAATTCGGGTCCCTCCACTTT. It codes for CASRAGQFGSLHF.

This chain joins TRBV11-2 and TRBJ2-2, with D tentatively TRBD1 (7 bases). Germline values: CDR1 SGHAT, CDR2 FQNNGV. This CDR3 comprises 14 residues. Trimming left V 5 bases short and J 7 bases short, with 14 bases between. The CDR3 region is CASSPEGAVGELFF. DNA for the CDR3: TGTGCCAGCAGCCCGGAGGGGGCGGTCGGGGAGCTGTTTTTT.

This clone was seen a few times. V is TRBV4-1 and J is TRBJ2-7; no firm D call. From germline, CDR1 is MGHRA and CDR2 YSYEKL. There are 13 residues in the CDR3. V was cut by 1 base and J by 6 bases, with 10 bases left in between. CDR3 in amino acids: CASSQGLFAEQYF. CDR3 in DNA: TGCGCCAGCAGCCAAGGGCTCTTTGCCGAGCAGTACTTC.

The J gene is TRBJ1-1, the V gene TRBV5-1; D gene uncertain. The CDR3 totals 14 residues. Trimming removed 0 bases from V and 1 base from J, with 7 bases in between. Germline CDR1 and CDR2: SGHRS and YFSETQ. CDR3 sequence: CASSLVGENTEAFF. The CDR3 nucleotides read TGCGCCAGCAGCTTGGTCGGGGAGAACACTGAAGCTTTCTTT.

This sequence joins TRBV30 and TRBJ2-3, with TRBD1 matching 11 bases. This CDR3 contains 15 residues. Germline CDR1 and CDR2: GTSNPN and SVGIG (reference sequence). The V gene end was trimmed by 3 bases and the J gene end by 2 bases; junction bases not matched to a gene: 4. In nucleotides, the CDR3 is TGTGCCTGGAGGGCGGGACAGGGGGACACAGATACGCAGTATTTT. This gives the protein CAWRAGQGDTDTQYF.

The CDR3 coding sequence is TGTGCCAGCAGCTTAGGACAGGGGGTGCCCAATGAGCAGTTCTTC. It translates to CASSLGQGVPNEQFF. V and J are TRBV11-3 and TRBJ2-1; the match to TRBD1 covers 9 bases. J lost 6 bases, V lost 1 base, and 4 bases had no gene match. Germline V gene sequence: CDR1 SGHNT, CDR2 YENEEA. The CDR3 spans 15 residues. Full variable domain (remainder filled in from reference TRBV11-3 and TRBJ2-1): EAGVVQSPRYKIIEKKQPVAFWCNPISGHNTLYWYLQNLGQGPELLIRYENEEAVDDSQLPKDRFSAERLKGVDSTLKIQPAELGDSAVYLCASSLGQGVPNEQFFGPGTRLTVL.

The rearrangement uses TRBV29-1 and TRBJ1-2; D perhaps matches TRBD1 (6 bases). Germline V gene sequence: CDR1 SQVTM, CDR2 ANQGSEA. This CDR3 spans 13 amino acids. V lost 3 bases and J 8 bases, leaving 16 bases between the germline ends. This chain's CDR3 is CSVERWVRGGYTF. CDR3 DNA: TGCAGCGTTGAGCGATGGGTGAGGGGGGGCTACACCTTC. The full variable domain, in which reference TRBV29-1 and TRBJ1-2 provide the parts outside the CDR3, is SAVISQKPSRDICQRGTSLTIQCQVDSQVTMMFWYRQQPGQSLTLIATANQGSEATYESGFVIDKFPISRPNLTFSTLTVSNMSPEDSSIYLCSVERWVRGGYTFGSGTRLTVV.

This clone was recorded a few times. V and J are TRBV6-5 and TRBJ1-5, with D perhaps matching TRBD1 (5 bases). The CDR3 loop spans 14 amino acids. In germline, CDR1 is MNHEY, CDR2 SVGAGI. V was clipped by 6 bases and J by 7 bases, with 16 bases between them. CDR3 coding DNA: TGTGCCAGCAGCCAAGACCCAGGGTGGCAGCCCCAGCATTTT. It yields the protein CASSQDPGWQPQHF.

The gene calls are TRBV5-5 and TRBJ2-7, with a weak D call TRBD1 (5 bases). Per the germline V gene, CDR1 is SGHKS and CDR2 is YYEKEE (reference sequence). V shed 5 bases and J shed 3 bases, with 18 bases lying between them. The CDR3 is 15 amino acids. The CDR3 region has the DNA TGTGCCAGCAGTTTGATTCCCGACAGCGACTACGAGCAGTACTTC. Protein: CASSLIPDSDYEQYF.

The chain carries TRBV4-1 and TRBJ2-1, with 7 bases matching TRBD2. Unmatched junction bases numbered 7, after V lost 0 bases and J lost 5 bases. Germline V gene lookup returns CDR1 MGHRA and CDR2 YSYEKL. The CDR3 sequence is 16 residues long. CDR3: CASSQDRSAGDNEQFF. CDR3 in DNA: TGCGCCAGCAGCCAAGATCGGTCGGCGGGGGACAATGAGCAGTTCTTC.

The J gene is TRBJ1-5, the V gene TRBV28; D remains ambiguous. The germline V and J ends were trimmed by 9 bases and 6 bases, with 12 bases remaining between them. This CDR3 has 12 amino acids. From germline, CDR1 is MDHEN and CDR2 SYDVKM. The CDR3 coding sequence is TGTGCCAGTACAGTGATTGGTCAGCCCCAGCATTTT. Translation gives CASTVIGQPQHF.

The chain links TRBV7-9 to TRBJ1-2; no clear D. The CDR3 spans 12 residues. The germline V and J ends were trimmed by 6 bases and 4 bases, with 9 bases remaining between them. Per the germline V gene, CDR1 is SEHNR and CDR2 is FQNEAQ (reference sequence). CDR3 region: CASRGTAYGYTF. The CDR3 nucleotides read TGTGCCAGCAGGGGCACAGCCTATGGCTACACCTTC.

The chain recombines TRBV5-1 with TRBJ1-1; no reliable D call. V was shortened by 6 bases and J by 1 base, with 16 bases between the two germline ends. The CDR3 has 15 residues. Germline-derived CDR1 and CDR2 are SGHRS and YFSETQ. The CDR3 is CASIPQVGANTEAFF. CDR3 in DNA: TGCGCCAGCATCCCTCAAGTGGGAGCGAACACTGAAGCTTTCTTT.

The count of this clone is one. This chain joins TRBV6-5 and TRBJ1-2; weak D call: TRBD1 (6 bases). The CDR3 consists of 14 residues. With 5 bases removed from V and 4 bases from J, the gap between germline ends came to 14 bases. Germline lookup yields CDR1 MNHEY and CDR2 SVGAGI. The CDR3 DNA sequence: TGTGCCAGCAGTAGGCACAGGGTAACCTATGGCTACACCTTC. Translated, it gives CASSRHRVTYGYTF.

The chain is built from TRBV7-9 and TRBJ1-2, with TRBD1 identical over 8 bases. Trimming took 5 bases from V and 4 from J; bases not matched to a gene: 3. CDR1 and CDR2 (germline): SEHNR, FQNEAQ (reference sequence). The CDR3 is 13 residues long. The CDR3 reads CASSRTGLYGYTF. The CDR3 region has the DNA TGTGCCAGCAGCAGGACAGGGCTCTATGGCTACACCTTC.